This TCR beta chain was recorded in a study of spatial heterogeneity in lung cancer. In the study overall: Each unique TCR and UMI combination was seen more than ten times on average in raw reads.

The table lists this clonotype with a few counts. The time point: sample taken at primary tumor resection. Whole RNA from tumor, nontumor lung or frozen PBMC was sequenced unsorted. More than 70 TRACERx patients with early, untreated non-small cell lung cancer donated samples. Every molecule of TCR cDNA had its own unique molecular identifier. TCRdb re-analysed the 5' RACE reads in MiXCR, keeping a single row per CDR3 protein. Of roughly 70,000 distinct CDR3 sequences in the sample, 10% to 15% are singletons; the top ten hold roughly 7%. The sequencing used PBMCs, collected at surgery. The source of this sequence is a male donor with early-stage non-small cell lung cancer.

For the CDR3, the DNA is TGCGCCAGCAGCTGGAGCGGGAGTACCCACAATGAGCAGTTCTTC. This gives the protein CASSWSGSTHNEQFF. The chain employs TRBV5-1 and TRBJ2-1, with TRBD2 matching over 8 bases. The CDR3 is 15 residues long. Germline CDR1 and CDR2: SGHRS and YFSETQ. Trimming cost V 3 bases and J 5 bases; bases outside gene matches: 7.